Reported below is one T cell receptor (beta chain). Trimming pared 3 bases from V and 6 bases from J, leaving 13 bases between. The CDR3 extends over 14 amino acids. CDR1 is MNHEY and CDR2 is SMNVEV in the germline V gene (reference sequence). The sample is drawn from a study of control samples from healthy donors and cancer patients. Profiling relied on immunoSEQ multiplex PCR, and the TCRdb table lists in-frame clones only, not all of them. The profile shows 120,000 to 150,000 clones, more than 85% of them singletons. This TCR came from a man younger than 40 in good health. Sequencing used blood. The V call is TRBV27, the J call TRBJ2-3, with D maybe TRBD2 (7 bases). DNA for the CDR3: TGTGCCAGCAGTTTTGCGGGGGCGCCGGATACGCAGTATTTT. Its translation: CASSFAGAPDTQYF.